The clone carrying this T cell receptor beta chain was recorded a few times. The source of the sample is a study of blood T cell repertoires in COVID-19. Whole-study context: COVID-19 samples from acute and convalescent phases originated in the United States, Italy and Spain. Sources were T cells, B-cell-depleted T cells, or PBMCs; the material itself was cDNA or gDNA.

The CDR3 is 15 residues long. The germline gives CDR1 SEHNR, CDR2 FQNEAQ (reference sequence). Trimming at V came to 5 bases and at J to 8 bases, leaving 11 bases not matched to a gene. Authors' analysis steps: Estimates of nucleated cell counts were drawn from the amplification of reference gene primers. TCRdb's copy holds only in-frame clones and misses some; the assay was immunoSEQ multiplex PCR. From that table come the V and J calls and clone size; the DNA was used to work out D and trimming. The data hold 95,000 to 110,000 clones, with roughly nine tenths observed a single time. The sample consisted of peripheral blood. The receptor's source is a woman older than 75 in a cohort sampled during active COVID-19. The J gene is TRBJ2-1, the V gene TRBV7-9; 8 positions agree with TRBD2. This CDR3 is CASSGGLAWYDEQFF. As DNA, the CDR3 is TGTGCCAGCAGCGGAGGACTAGCTTGGTACGATGAGCAGTTCTTC.